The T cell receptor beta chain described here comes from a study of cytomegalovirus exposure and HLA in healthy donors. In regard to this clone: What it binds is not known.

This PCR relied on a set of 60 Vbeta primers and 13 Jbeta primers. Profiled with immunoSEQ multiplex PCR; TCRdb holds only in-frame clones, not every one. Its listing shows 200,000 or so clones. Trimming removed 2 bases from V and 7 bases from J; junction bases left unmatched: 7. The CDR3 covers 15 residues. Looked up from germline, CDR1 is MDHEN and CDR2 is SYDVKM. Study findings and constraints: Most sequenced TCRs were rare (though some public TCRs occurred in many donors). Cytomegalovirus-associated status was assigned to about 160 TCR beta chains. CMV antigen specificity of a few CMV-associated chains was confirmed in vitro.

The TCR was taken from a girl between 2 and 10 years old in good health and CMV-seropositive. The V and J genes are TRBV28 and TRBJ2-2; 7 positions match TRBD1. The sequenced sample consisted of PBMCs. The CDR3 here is CASSLTGVRGGELFF. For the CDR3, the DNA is TGTGCCAGCAGTTTAACAGGGGTACGTGGCGGGGAGCTGTTTTTT.